Listed below are T cell receptor beta chains from one sample, sequenced in a study of T-cell reconstitution after alpha-beta-depleted transplantation in children. TCRdb called the PCR reads again in MiXCR, with one record for every CDR3 protein. Of over 150,000 distinct CDR3 sequences in the sample, roughly 7% are singletons; the top ten hold roughly 6%. This material consisted of PBMCs, taken before TCRalphabeta/CD19-depleted stem cell transplant. Source of these receptors: a boy under 10 years old with acute lymphoblastic leukemia, due to receive a stem cell transplant. Both conserved end residues are part of each CDR3. The order of the fields is J gene, clone size, CDR3 length, D gene, V gene, CDR3 protein, CDR3 DNA. D genes are given only for firm matches. Some rows mark clone size as missing; the rest say once, few, many or name a class of expanded clone.

>TRBJ2-7|many|14|.|TRBV4-3
CASSPYGGSDEQYF
TGCGCCAGCAGCCCCTATGGGGGGAGTGACGAGCAGTACTTC
>TRBJ2-1|.|17|TRBD2|TRBV15
CATSRGDPGGPSNEQFF
TGTGCCACCAGCAGAGGGGATCCGGGAGGGCCGAGCAATGAGCAGTTCTTC
>TRBJ2-4|many|14|TRBD1|TRBV18
CASSPVDRLNIQYF
TGTGCCAGCTCACCCGTGGACAGGCTTAACATTCAGTACTTC
>TRBJ2-1|many|16|TRBD2|TRBV5-1
CASSLGGLDSYNEQFF
TGCGCCAGCAGCTTGGGGGGACTAGACTCCTACAATGAGCAGTTCTTC
>TRBJ2-5|many|13|.|TRBV29-1
CSVGGGRLETQYF
TGCAGCGTTGGTGGGGGTAGGCTGGAGACCCAGTACTTC
>TRBJ1-1|.|15|.|TRBV11-2
CASSSAAGWNTEAFF
TGTGCCAGCAGCAGCGCAGCAGGGTGGAACACTGAAGCTTTCTTT
>TRBJ1-2|.|16|.|TRBV5-5
CASSLFDGRGAFRSTF
TGTGCCAGCAGCTTGTTCGACGGCAGGGGAGCGTTTAGGAGCACCTTC
>TRBJ1-4|many|18|TRBD1|TRBV28
CASRNPGQGGSNSEKLFF
TGTGCCAGCCGGAACCCGGGACAGGGGGGGAGCAACTCGGAAAAACTGTTTTTT
>TRBJ2-3|many|17|.|TRBV28
CASSLSGPLKGTDTQYF
TGTGCCAGCAGTCTGAGCGGGCCCTTGAAAGGCACAGATACGCAGTATTTT
>TRBJ1-1|many|12|.|TRBV7-2
CASRHGGSEAFF
TGTGCCAGCAGGCATGGCGGATCTGAAGCTTTCTTT
>TRBJ2-3|.|16|TRBD2|TRBV12-3/TRBV12-4
CASSPEREGPSDTQYF
TGTGCCAGCAGCCCCGAGCGGGAGGGCCCTTCCGATACGCAGTATTTT
>TRBJ1-1|many|12|.|TRBV20-1
CSAGGMNTEAFF
TGCAGTGCCGGGGGTATGAACACTGAAGCTTTCTTT
>TRBJ2-3|few|15|TRBD2|TRBV2
CASSQRGPITDTQYF
TGTGCCAGCAGCCAGCGGGGGCCCATCACAGATACGCAGTATTTT
>TRBJ2-4|few|16|.|TRBV7-2
CASSVAPGTGLGIQYF
TGTGCCAGCAGCGTAGCCCCTGGTACGGGGCTGGGCATTCAGTACTTC
>TRBJ2-1|.|14|.|TRBV7-2
CASSYRSLDNEQFF
TGTGCCAGCAGCTACCGCTCACTTGACAATGAGCAGTTCTTC
>TRBJ1-1|.|14|.|TRBV12-3/TRBV12-4
CASSFETGNTEAFF
TGTGCCAGCAGTTTCGAAACGGGGAACACTGAAGCTTTCTTT
>TRBJ1-6|few|15|.|TRBV18
CASSPLRGLGSPLHF
TGTGCCAGCTCACCCCTCAGGGGTTTGGGGTCACCCCTCCACTTT
>TRBJ2-7|.|10|.|TRBV2
CASGTVEQYF
TGTGCCAGCGGAACGGTCGAGCAGTACTTC
>TRBJ1-1|few|12|TRBD1|TRBV20-1
CSARTGDTEAFF
TGCAGTGCTAGAACAGGGGACACTGAAGCTTTCTTT
>TRBJ1-6|.|14|.|TRBV27
CASSLNGVGSPLHF
TGTGCCAGCAGTTTAAACGGTGTGGGTTCACCCCTCCACTTT
>TRBJ1-1|few|15|.|TRBV28
CASISPGQPNTEAFF
TGTGCCAGCATTTCGCCGGGACAACCTAACACTGAAGCTTTCTTT
>TRBJ2-7|few|16|TRBD2|TRBV7-9
CASSPKREGPPWEQYF
TGTGCCAGCAGTCCTAAGCGGGAGGGCCCCCCTTGGGAGCAGTACTTC
>TRBJ2-1|many|16|.|TRBV3-1
CASSQERDWIWNEQFF
TGTGCCAGCAGCCAAGAAAGGGACTGGATATGGAATGAGCAGTTCTTC
>TRBJ2-5|few|14|TRBD2|TRBV20-1
CSAQLAGVQETQYF
TGCAGTGCCCAGTTAGCGGGGGTTCAAGAGACCCAGTACTTC
>TRBJ2-1|.|13|.|TRBV14
CASSPRQLVGQFF
TGTGCCAGCAGCCCTCGACAGCTTGTGGGGCAGTTCTTC
>TRBJ2-1|many|12|.|TRBV10-3
CAIRGPGNEQFF
TGTGCCATCAGGGGGCCAGGCAATGAGCAGTTCTTC
>TRBJ2-1|few|14|.|TRBV7-9
CASRPEQSYNEQFF
TGTGCCAGCCGTCCGGAACAGAGTTACAATGAGCAGTTCTTC
>TRBJ1-2|many|14|.|TRBV29-1
CSVEDRFANYGYTF
TGCAGCGTTGAAGACAGGTTTGCTAACTATGGCTACACCTTC
>TRBJ2-7|many|14|TRBD2|TRBV28
CASTVSGRGSEQYF
TGTGCCAGCACCGTTAGCGGGAGGGGGAGCGAGCAGTACTTC
>TRBJ2-7|.|15|.|TRBV14
CASSRTGTPSYEQYF
TGTGCCAGCAGCCGAACCGGGACTCCATCCTACGAGCAGTACTTC
>TRBJ2-7|few|17|TRBD2|TRBV20-1
CSARDLPGERGGREQYF
TGCAGTGCTAGAGATTTACCGGGGGAGCGGGGGGGCCGCGAGCAGTACTTC
>TRBJ2-3|many|17|TRBD2|TRBV7-6
CASSPYRGRVGTDTQYF
TGTGCCAGCAGCCCCTATAGAGGGAGGGTGGGCACAGATACGCAGTATTTT
>TRBJ2-7|few|15|.|TRBV7-8
CASSLVYEGENEQYF
TGTGCCAGCAGCTTAGTCTACGAGGGGGAAAACGAGCAGTACTTC
>TRBJ2-5|few|12|.|TRBV20-1
CSASDEGETQYF
TGCAGTGCTAGTGATGAGGGGGAGACCCAGTACTTC
>TRBJ1-1|many|14|.|TRBV18
CASSRTDLNTEAFF
TGTGCCAGCTCAAGGACAGATCTGAACACTGAAGCTTTCTTT
>TRBJ2-3|many|14|.|TRBV20-1
CSASPLALGDTQYF
TGCAGTGCTAGCCCCCTAGCGTTGGGAGATACGCAGTATTTT
>TRBJ2-5|few|16|TRBD1|TRBV24-1
CATSDLTGGREETQYF
TGTGCCACCAGTGATCTTACAGGGGGCCGGGAAGAGACCCAGTACTTC
>TRBJ2-7|many|12|.|TRBV28
CASSLLGTEQYF
TGTGCCAGCAGTTTATTAGGGACCGAGCAGTACTTC
>TRBJ2-7|many|13|.|TRBV28
CASSPGTMDEQYF
TGTGCCAGCAGTCCCGGGACAATGGACGAGCAGTACTTC
>TRBJ1-2|.|16|.|TRBV5-1
CASSLGGQGSNYGDTF
TGCGCCAGCAGCTTGGGGGGACAAGGCTCTAACTATGGCGACACCTTC
>TRBJ2-1|few|11|.|TRBV12-3/TRBV12-4
CASHRANEQFF
TGTGCCAGCCACCGGGCGAATGAGCAGTTCTTC
>TRBJ1-3|many|16|TRBD1|TRBV6-5
CASSPDRGISGNTIYF
TGTGCCAGCAGTCCAGACAGGGGTATCTCTGGAAACACCATATATTTT
>TRBJ1-2|once|13|.|TRBV20-1
CSAKIEANYGYTF
TGCAGTGCTAAAATAGAGGCTAACTATGGCTACACCTTC
>TRBJ2-7|few|16|.|TRBV14
CASSQQGGTTLGEQYF
TGTGCCAGCAGCCAACAGGGGGGGACTACCCTCGGCGAGCAGTACTTC
>TRBJ2-3|many|15|.|TRBV5-1
CASSFRQRATDTQYF
TGCGCCAGCAGCTTTCGGCAGCGGGCTACAGATACGCAGTATTTT
>TRBJ2-1|.|15|TRBD2|TRBV19
CASSIAFSGSHEQFF
TGTGCCAGTAGTATCGCGTTTAGCGGGTCCCATGAGCAGTTCTTC
>TRBJ2-5|few|13|TRBD1|TRBV4-3
CASSQGQGETQYF
TGCGCCAGCAGCCAAGGACAGGGAGAGACCCAGTACTTC
>TRBJ1-1|.|12|.|TRBV25-1
CASSEPLRGAFF
TGTGCCAGCAGTGAACCGCTCCGGGGAGCTTTCTTT
>TRBJ2-1|many|14|.|TRBV9
CASSVDGRVDEQFF
TGTGCCAGCAGCGTAGACGGGCGGGTTGATGAGCAGTTCTTC
>TRBJ2-3|many|16|.|TRBV7-2
CASSRVGGLGTDTQYF
TGTGCCAGCAGTCGAGTCGGGGGGCTCGGCACAGATACGCAGTATTTT
>TRBJ1-4|many|10|.|TRBV20-1
CSAASEKLFF
TGCAGTGCTGCTAGCGAAAAACTGTTTTTT
>TRBJ1-4|few|13|.|TRBV29-1
CSVVGGSGEKLFF
TGCAGCGTTGTAGGGGGTTCGGGTGAAAAACTGTTTTTT
>TRBJ2-3|many|15|.|TRBV7-3
CASSLGRIGTDTQYF
TGTGCCAGCAGCTTAGGACGGATTGGGACAGATACGCAGTATTTT
>TRBJ2-1|many|13|TRBD1|TRBV5-1
CASTRQGIDEQFF
TGCGCCAGCACTCGACAGGGTATCGATGAGCAGTTCTTC
>TRBJ1-2|few|13|.|TRBV30
CAWSVEGIYGYTF
TGTGCCTGGAGTGTAGAGGGGATCTATGGCTACACCTTC
>TRBJ2-1|many|13|.|TRBV7-9
CASSLVTEDEQFF
TGTGCCAGCAGCTTAGTTACGGAGGATGAGCAGTTCTTC
>TRBJ1-6|many|16|TRBD1|TRBV20-1
CSARGRDSIYNSPLHF
TGCAGTGCTAGGGGACGGGACAGTATCTATAATTCACCCCTCCACTTT
>TRBJ2-7|many|17|.|TRBV7-2
CASSLARGTQMAYEQYF
TGTGCCAGCAGCTTAGCGAGAGGGACACAAATGGCCTACGAGCAGTACTTC
>TRBJ2-1|many|16|.|TRBV5-4
CASSLSLFSHINEQFF
TGTGCCAGCAGCTTGTCTTTGTTTTCACACATTAATGAGCAGTTCTTC
>TRBJ1-1|few|14|.|TRBV11-3
CASSLHGRDTEAFF
TGTGCCAGCAGCCTTCACGGACGGGACACTGAAGCTTTCTTT